One and the same sample provided the 15 T cell receptor beta chains below, sequenced in a study of blood T cell repertoires in COVID-19. Sequencing used immunoSEQ multiplex PCR; TCRdb keeps in-frame clones, though not all of them. The table includes roughly 150,000 clones, under 90% detected once. Sequencing was carried out using PBMCs or T cells enriched from blood (not recorded which). The receptors derive from a woman under 30 who had been exposed to COVID-19.

This chain joins TRBV14 and TRBJ2-1, with 13 bases lining up with TRBD2. There are 14 residues in the CDR3. In germline, CDR1 is SGHDN, CDR2 FVKESK. The V gene end was trimmed by 5 bases and the J gene end by 8 bases; junction bases not matched to a gene: 3. The CDR3 nucleotides are TGTGCCAGCAGCGAACTAGCGGGAGGGTATGAGCAGTTCTTC. Translating it yields CASSELAGGYEQFF.

The gene calls are TRBV5-5 and TRBJ1-4; tentative D call: TRBD1 (5 bases). Trimming cost V 1 base and J 4 bases, with 11 bases left between them. The CDR3 consists of 15 residues. The germline V gene encodes CDR1 SGHKS and CDR2 YYEKEE (reference sequence). Here the CDR3 reads CASSLYPGHNEKLFF. CDR3 in DNA: TGTGCCAGCAGCTTGTACCCAGGGCATAATGAAAAACTGTTTTTT.

The rearrangement links TRBV11-1 to TRBJ2-1; TRBD2 might be the D (5 bases). The CDR3 is 16 amino acids. Germline V gene sequence: CDR1 SGHAT, CDR2 FQDESV (reference sequence). V lost 5 bases and J 7 bases, leaving 21 bases between the germline ends. This chain's CDR3 is CASSARSGRIGNEQFF. The CDR3 nucleotides are TGTGCCAGCAGCGCCCGCAGCGGTAGGATAGGGAATGAGCAGTTCTTC.

This clone was seen a handful of times. The genes are TRBV4-3 and TRBJ2-3, with 9 bases identical to TRBD2. Germline V gene sequence: CDR1 LGHNA, CDR2 YSLEER. Trimming removed 0 bases from V and 4 bases from J; junction bases left unmatched: 5. The length of the CDR3 is 16 residues. CDR3 in DNA: TGCGCCAGCAGCCAAGATCGGAGCGGGGGGTCAGATACGCAGTATTTT. This sequence encodes CASSQDRSGGSDTQYF.

The chain couples TRBV4-2 to TRBJ1-4; the D gene is possibly TRBD1 (6 bases). Germline assignment: CDR1 LGHNA and CDR2 YNFKEQ. This CDR3 has 16 amino acids. Trimming removed 4 bases at V and 8 bases at J, with 20 bases between. The CDR3 reads CASSPQGKGGEEKLFF. CDR3 in DNA: TGTGCCAGCAGCCCGCAGGGTAAAGGGGGAGAGGAAAAACTGTTTTTT.

J is TRBJ2-5 and V is TRBV5-1, with D unresolved. V was clipped by 3 bases and J by 0 bases, with 6 bases between them. The CDR3 covers 13 residues. Germline V gene sequence: CDR1 SGHRS, CDR2 YFSETQ. CDR3 nucleotide sequence: TGCGCCAGCAGCTCCCTGTACCAAGAGACCCAGTACTTC. This sequence encodes CASSSLYQETQYF.

The V gene is TRBV27, the J gene TRBJ2-1; 12 bases agree with TRBD2. The CDR3 sequence is 13 residues long. Losses at the gene ends were 8 bases for V and 10 bases for J; bases not matched to a gene: 6. CDR1 is MNHEY and CDR2 is SMNVEV in the germline V gene (reference sequence). The CDR3 sequence is CASRTSGTREQFF. The DNA for the CDR3 is TGTGCCAGCCGGACTAGCGGGACGCGAGAGCAGTTCTTC.

This clone was found a few times. This chain joins TRBV6-5 and TRBJ2-7; 9 bases are shared with TRBD2. Per the germline V gene, CDR1 is MNHEY and CDR2 is SVGAGI. The CDR3 loop spans 15 amino acids. Trimming took 0 bases from V and 4 from J; bases not matched to a gene: 4. The CDR3 DNA reads as TGTGCCAGCAGTTACTCGAAAGCGGGGGGATACGAGCAGTACTTC. This gives the protein CASSYSKAGGYEQYF.

V is TRBV9 and J is TRBJ2-7, with TRBD2 matching 11 bases. This CDR3 contains 15 residues. V lost 3 bases, J lost 1 base, and 3 bases stayed unmatched. Looked up from germline, CDR1 is SGDLS and CDR2 is YYNGEE. The CDR3 coding sequence is TGTGCCAGCAGCGCAAGGACTAGCGGGTCCTACGAGCAGTACTTC. Amino acids: CASSARTSGSYEQYF.

The chain is built from TRBV19 and TRBJ2-1; 7 positions match TRBD2. CDR1 LNHDA and CDR2 SQIVND come from the germline V gene (reference sequence). This CDR3 has 16 amino acids. V was pared by 5 bases and J by 2 bases, with 9 bases of the junction left unmatched. Written as DNA, the CDR3 is TGTGCCAGTAGTCCCCTAGGGCGGGAGACCTACAATGAGCAGTTCTTC. Translating gives CASSPLGRETYNEQFF.

The rearrangement uses TRBV7-9 and TRBJ2-2, with D perhaps TRBD2 (6 bases). Per germline, CDR1 SEHNR and CDR2 FQNEAQ (reference sequence). The CDR3 sequence is 14 residues long. V lost 4 bases, J lost 7 bases, and 13 bases lay in between. DNA of the CDR3: TGTGCCAGCAGCTACGGAGGGGATTTCGGGGAGCTGTTTTTT. Translation gives CASSYGGDFGELFF.

The chain couples TRBV9 to TRBJ2-7, with D perhaps matching TRBD2 (5 bases). Per germline, CDR1 SGDLS and CDR2 YYNGEE. This CDR3 is built from 15 residues. V was clipped by 0 bases and J by 0 bases, with 10 bases between them. The CDR3: CASSVGLGSSYEQYF. The CDR3 coding sequence is TGTGCCAGCAGCGTAGGTTTAGGGAGCTCCTACGAGCAGTACTTC.

The J gene is TRBJ1-2, the V gene TRBV9, with TRBD1 matching over 11 bases. This CDR3 region has 14 residues. CDR1 is SGDLS and CDR2 is YYNGEE in the germline V gene. The J segment lost 8 bases and the V segment lost 0 bases, leaving 3 bases of the junction unmatched. CDR3 in amino acids: CASSVEGTGGGYTF. CDR3 nucleotides: TGTGCCAGCAGCGTAGAAGGGACAGGGGGAGGCTACACCTTC.

The genes are TRBV7-2 and TRBJ1-3, with TRBD1 identical over 7 bases. Germline assignment: CDR1 SGHTA and CDR2 FQGNSA. The CDR3 spans 13 residues. The V segment lost 4 bases and the J segment 5 bases; nucleotides outside the gene matches: 2. CDR3 loop: CASSSDRRNTIYF. The DNA for the CDR3 is TGTGCCAGCAGCTCGGACAGGCGAAACACCATATATTTT.

CDR3 sequence (DNA): TGTGCCAGCAGCCTTTCCGTAGGGGTCCAGTACTTC. Protein sequence: CASSLSVGVQYF. The chain recombines TRBV3-1 (or the pseudogene TRBV3-2) with TRBJ2-5, with D tentatively TRBD1 (5 bases). From germline, CDR1 is LGHDT and CDR2 YNNKEL (reference sequence). The V end lost 4 bases, the J end lost 10 bases, and 13 bases lay between the germline ends. CDR3 size: 12 residues.